The present entry profiles one TCR beta chain with its context. Its antigen is still unknown. This specimen comes from a study of a mutant IDH1 vaccine in newly diagnosed glioma. On the study more broadly: Patients were started on vaccination 4-6 weeks after radiotherapy alone, or with temozolomide cycles. Of the patients given treatment, approximately 62% were male and approximately 38% were female, and a mean age of around 41 years was recorded. Findings of the study overall: Whatever changes occurred in top peripheral T cell clonotypes seemed unrelated to pseudoprogression. The occurrence of vaccine-induced immune responses was seen in over 90% of patients.

Profiling relied on immunoSEQ multiplex PCR, and the TCRdb table lists in-frame clones only, not all of them. The data hold some 40,000 clones, with 65% to 85% observed a single time. Described time point: week 47, end of study. Every single dose of the vaccine, 300 ug of mutant IDH1 20-mer peptide, came with topical imiquimod. The sequencing here drew on PBMCs, taken from a glioma patient whose treatment included an IDH1 peptide vaccine. This TCR came from a man in his forties with glioma.

The CDR3 bases are TGTGCCTGGATCCCGGGAGTACGGGCGGATACGCAGTATTTT. This codes for CAWIPGVRADTQYF. This chain links TRBV30 with TRBJ2-3; D might be TRBD2 (6 bases). This CDR3 region has 14 residues. Trimming took off 4 bases at V and 6 bases at J, with 17 bases between the two ends. In germline, CDR1 is GTSNPN, CDR2 SVGIG (reference sequence).